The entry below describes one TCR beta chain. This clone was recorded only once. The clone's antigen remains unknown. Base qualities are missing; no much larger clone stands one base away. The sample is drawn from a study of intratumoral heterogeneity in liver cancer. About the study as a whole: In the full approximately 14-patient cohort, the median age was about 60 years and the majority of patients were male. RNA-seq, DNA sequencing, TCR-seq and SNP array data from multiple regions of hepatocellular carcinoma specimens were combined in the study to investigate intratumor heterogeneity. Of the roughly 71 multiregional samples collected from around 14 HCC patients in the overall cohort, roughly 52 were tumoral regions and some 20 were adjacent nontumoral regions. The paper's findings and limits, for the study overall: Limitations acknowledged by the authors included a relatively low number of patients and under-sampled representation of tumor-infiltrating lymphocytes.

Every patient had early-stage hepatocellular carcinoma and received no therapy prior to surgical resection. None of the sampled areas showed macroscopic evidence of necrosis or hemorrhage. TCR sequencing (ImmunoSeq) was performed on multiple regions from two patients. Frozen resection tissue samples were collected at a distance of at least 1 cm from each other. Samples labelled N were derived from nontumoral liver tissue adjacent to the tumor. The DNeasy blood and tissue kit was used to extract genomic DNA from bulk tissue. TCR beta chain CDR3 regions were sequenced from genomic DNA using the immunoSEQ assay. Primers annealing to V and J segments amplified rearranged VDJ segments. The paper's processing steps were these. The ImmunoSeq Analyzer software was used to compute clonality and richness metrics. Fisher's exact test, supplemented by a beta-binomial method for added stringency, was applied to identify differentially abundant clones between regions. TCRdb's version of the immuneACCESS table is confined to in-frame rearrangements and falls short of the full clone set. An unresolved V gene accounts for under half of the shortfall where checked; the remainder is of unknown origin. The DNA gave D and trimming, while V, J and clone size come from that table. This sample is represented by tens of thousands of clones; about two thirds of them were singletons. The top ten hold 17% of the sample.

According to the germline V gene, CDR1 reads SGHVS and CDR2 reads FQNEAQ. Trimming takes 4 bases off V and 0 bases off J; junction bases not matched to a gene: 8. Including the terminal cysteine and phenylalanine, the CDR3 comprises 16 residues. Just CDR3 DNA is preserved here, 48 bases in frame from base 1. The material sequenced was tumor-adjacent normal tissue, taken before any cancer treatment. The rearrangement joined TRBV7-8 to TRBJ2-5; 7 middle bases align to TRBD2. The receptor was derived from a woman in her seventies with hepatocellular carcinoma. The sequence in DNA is TGTGCCAGCAGCTCGACAGCCGGGACTAACCAAGAGACCCAGTACTTC. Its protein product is CASSSTAGTNQETQYF.